The present T cell receptor beta chain was sequenced within a study of vaccination and CD4 T cells after COVID-19. This clonotype turned up a few times. Its target is not known. Looked up from germline, CDR1 is MNHEY and CDR2 is SVGEGT. This CDR3 is 18 amino acids long. With V trimmed by 0 bases and J by 0 bases, 5 bases remained unmatched. Treatment given: approximately nine-day PBMC culture with coronavirus spike peptide pools or control peptides (ViraFEST assay). Sequence data for DNA of cultured CD4+ T cells were generated by the Oncomine TCR Beta short-read assay. TCRdb re-derived calls from the PCR reads in MiXCR, one entry per CDR3 protein. The repertoire holds some 9,000 distinct CDR3 sequences, 30% to 40% seen once, with roughly a sixth in the top ten.

The chain carries TRBV6-2 or TRBV6-3 and TRBJ1-5; TRBD1 aligns across 10 bases. The sample comprised CD4+ T cells from blood, cultured in vitro. This receptor was obtained from a human donor who had recovered from COVID-19. The CDR3 spells CASSYSDRGYYSNQPQHF. The CDR3 nucleotides are TGTGCCAGCAGTTACTCGGACAGGGGGTATTATAGCAATCAGCCCCAGCATTTT.